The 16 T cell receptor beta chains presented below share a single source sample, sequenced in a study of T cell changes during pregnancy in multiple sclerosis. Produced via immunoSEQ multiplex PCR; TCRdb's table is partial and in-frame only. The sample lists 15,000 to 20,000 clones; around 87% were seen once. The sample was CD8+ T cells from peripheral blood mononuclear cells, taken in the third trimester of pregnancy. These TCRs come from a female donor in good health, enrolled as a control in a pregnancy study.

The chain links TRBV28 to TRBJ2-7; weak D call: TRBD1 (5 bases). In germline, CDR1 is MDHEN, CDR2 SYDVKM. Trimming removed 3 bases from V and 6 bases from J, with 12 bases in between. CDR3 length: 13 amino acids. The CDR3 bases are TGTGCCAGCAGTTTTGCAGGGCTAGGCGAGCAGTACTTC. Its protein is CASSFAGLGEQYF.

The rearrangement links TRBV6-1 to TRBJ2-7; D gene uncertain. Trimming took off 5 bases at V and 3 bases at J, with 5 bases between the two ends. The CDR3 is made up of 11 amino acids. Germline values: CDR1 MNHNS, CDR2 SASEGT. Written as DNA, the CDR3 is TGTGCCAGCAGTCTCGGCTACGAGCAGTACTTC. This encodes CASSLGYEQYF.

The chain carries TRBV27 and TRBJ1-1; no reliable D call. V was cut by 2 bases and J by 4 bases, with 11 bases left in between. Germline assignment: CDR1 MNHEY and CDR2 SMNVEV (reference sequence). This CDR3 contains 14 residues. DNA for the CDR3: TGTGCCAGCAGTTTACCAGGAGGTAGCACTGAAGCTTTCTTT. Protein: CASSLPGGSTEAFF.

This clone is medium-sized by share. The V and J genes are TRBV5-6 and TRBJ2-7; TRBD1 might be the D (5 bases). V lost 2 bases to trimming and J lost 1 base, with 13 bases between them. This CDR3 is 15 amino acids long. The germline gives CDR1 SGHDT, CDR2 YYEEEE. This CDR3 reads CASSFLYQGSYEQYF. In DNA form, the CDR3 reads TGTGCCAGCAGCTTCTTATATCAGGGATCCTACGAGCAGTACTTC.

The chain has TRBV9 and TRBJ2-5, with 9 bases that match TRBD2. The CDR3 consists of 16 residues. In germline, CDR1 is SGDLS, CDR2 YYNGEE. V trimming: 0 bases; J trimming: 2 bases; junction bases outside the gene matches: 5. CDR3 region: CASSVGREGPQETQYF. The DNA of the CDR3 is TGTGCCAGCAGCGTAGGGCGGGAGGGCCCTCAAGAGACCCAGTACTTC.

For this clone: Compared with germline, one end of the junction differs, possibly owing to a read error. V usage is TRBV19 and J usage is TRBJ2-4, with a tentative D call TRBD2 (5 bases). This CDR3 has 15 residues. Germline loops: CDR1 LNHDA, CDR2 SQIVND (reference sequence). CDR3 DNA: TGTGCCAGTAGTATAGGGTCCCTAGCCACAAACATTCAGTACTTC. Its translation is CASSIGSLATNIQYF.

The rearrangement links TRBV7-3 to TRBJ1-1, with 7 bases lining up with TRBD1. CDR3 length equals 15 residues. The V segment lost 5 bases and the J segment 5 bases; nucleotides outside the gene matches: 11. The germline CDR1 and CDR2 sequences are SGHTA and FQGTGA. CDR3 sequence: CASSLEVRGRTEAFF. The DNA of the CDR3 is TGTGCCAGCAGCCTAGAAGTAAGGGGGCGGACTGAAGCTTTCTTT.

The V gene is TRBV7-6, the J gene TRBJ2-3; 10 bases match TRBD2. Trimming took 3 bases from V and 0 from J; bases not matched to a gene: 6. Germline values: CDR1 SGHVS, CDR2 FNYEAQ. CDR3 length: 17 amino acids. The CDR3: CASSLLVAGGSTDTQYF. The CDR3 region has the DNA TGTGCCAGCAGCTTGTTAGTAGCGGGGGGTAGCACAGATACGCAGTATTTT.

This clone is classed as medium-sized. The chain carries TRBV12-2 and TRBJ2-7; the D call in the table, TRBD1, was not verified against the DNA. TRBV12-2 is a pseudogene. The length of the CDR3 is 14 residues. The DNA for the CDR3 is TGTGCAAGTCGCTTAGATGGCAGGACCTACGAGCAGTACTTC. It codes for CASRLDGRTYEQYF.

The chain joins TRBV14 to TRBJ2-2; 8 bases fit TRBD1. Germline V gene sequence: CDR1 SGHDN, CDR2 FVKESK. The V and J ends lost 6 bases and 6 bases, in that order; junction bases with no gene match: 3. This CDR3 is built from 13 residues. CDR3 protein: CASRTGAPGELFF. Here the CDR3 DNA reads TGTGCCAGCAGGACAGGGGCGCCCGGGGAGCTGTTTTTT.

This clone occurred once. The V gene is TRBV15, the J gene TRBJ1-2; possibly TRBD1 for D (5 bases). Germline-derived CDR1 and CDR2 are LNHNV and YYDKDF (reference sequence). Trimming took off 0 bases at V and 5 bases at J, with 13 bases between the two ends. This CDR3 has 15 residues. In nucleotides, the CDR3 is TGTGCCACCAGCAGAGATCCGTCAGGGTCTTATGGCTACACCTTC. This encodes CATSRDPSGSYGYTF.

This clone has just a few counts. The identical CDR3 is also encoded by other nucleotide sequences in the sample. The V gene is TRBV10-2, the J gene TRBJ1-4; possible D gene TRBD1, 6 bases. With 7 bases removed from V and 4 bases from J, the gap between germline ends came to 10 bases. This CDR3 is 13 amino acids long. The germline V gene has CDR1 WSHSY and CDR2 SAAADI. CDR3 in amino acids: CASTGHLNEKLFF. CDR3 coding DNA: TGCGCCAGCACGGGACACCTTAATGAAAAACTGTTTTTT.

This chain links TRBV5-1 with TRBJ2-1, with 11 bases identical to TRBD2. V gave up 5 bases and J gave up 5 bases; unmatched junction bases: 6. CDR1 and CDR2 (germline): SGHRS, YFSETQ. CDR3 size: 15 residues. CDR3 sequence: CASSLIAGGDNEQFF. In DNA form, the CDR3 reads TGCGCCAGCAGTCTGATAGCGGGGGGGGACAATGAGCAGTTCTTC.

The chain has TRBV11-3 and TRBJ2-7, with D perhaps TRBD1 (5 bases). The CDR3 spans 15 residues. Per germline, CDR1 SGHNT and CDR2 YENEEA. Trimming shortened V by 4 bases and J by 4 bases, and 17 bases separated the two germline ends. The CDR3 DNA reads TGTGCCAGCAGCTGGACAAGACGGTGTTCTTACGAGCAGTACTTC. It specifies CASSWTRRCSYEQYF.

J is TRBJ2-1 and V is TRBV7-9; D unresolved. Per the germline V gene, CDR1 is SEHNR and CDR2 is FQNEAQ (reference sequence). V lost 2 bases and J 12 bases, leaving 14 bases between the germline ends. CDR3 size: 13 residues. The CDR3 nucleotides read TGTGCCAGCAGCTTATTTCCTGACTTACGGCAGTTCTTC. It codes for CASSLFPDLRQFF.

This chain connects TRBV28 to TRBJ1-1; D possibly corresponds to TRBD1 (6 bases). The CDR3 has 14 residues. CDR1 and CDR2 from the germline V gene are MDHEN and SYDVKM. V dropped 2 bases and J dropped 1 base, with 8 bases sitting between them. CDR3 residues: CASSLRTANTEAFF. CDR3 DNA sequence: TGTGCCAGCAGTTTAAGGACAGCGAACACTGAAGCTTTCTTT.